The 20 T cell receptor beta chains below come from one sample, sequenced in a study of blood T cell repertoires in COVID-19. TCRdb's copy holds only in-frame clones and misses some; the assay was immunoSEQ multiplex PCR. Seen here are approximately 210,000 clones, about 76% observed once, and the top ten hold around 10%. The sequencing sample was made of PBMCs or T cells enriched from blood (not recorded which). The receptors stem from a woman aged 50 to 60 with acute COVID-19.

The V call is TRBV14, the J call TRBJ1-4; no definite D call. The CDR3 is 14 amino acids. The V and J ends lost 4 bases and 8 bases respectively, with 14 bases between them. The germline gives CDR1 SGHDN, CDR2 FVKESK. In nucleotides, the CDR3 is TGTGCCAGCAGCCGACGGGGAGGGTTGGAAAAACTGTTTTTT. Translation gives CASSRRGGLEKLFF.

The rearrangement joins TRBV11-2 to TRBJ1-1; D gene ambiguous. The CDR3 sequence is 12 residues long. V was clipped by 3 bases and J by 5 bases, with 7 bases between them. From germline, CDR1 is SGHAT and CDR2 FQNNGV. The CDR3 DNA sequence: TGTGCCAGCAGCTTGTACGGGACTGAAGCTTTCTTT. It yields the protein CASSLYGTEAFF.

The V and J genes are TRBV7-2 and TRBJ1-5; D is uncertain. CDR1 is SGHTA and CDR2 is FQGNSA in the germline V gene. V lost 5 bases and J lost 5, with 13 bases in between. The CDR3 loop spans 14 amino acids. The CDR3 region is CASSQTRPYQPQHF. Here the CDR3 DNA reads TGTGCCAGCAGCCAGACTAGGCCCTATCAGCCCCAGCATTTT.

A single count supports this clone. The V call is TRBV5-6, the J call TRBJ2-7, with D possibly matching TRBD1 (6 bases). The germline V gene encodes CDR1 SGHDT and CDR2 YYEEEE. The ends were cut back, 2 bases at V and 0 bases at J, with 9 bases in the middle. This CDR3 is 14 amino acids long. Here the CDR3 reads CASSFGQNSYEQYF. The CDR3 DNA sequence: TGTGCCAGCAGCTTTGGACAGAACTCCTACGAGCAGTACTTC.

The V and J genes are TRBV7-9 and TRBJ2-1, with TRBD2 matching 9 bases. Losses at the gene ends were 3 bases for V and 6 bases for J; bases not matched to a gene: 3. The CDR3 runs 14 residues. Germline values: CDR1 SEHNR, CDR2 FQNEAQ (reference sequence). CDR3 loop: CASSFTSGRNEQFF. The CDR3 DNA follows: TGTGCCAGCAGCTTTACTAGCGGGCGCAATGAGCAGTTCTTC.

The chain uses TRBV2 and TRBJ2-7; D uncertain. The CDR3 length is 14 residues. With 8 bases removed from V and 3 bases from J, the gap between germline ends came to 17 bases. Per germline, CDR1 SNHLY and CDR2 FYNNEI. CDR3 loop: CASRKSLMSYEQYF. The CDR3 coding sequence is TGTGCCAGCCGTAAATCCCTCATGAGCTACGAGCAGTACTTC.

This chain connects TRBV3-1 (or the pseudogene TRBV3-2) to TRBJ2-4, with D tentatively TRBD1 (6 bases). V was clipped by 0 bases and J by 13 bases, with 16 bases between them. Looked up from germline, CDR1 is LGHDT and CDR2 is YNNKEL (reference sequence). The CDR3 totals 14 residues. CDR3 bases: TGTGCCAGCAGCCAAGAGGACAGTAAGGTTCGCCAGTACTTC. This sequence encodes CASSQEDSKVRQYF.

The V and J genes are TRBV9 and TRBJ2-5; 12 bases map to TRBD2. The germline CDR1 and CDR2 sequences are SGDLS and YYNGEE. V shed 0 bases and J 3 bases; nucleotides not matched to a gene: 9. This CDR3 region has 18 residues. The CDR3 DNA follows: TGTGCCAGCAGCGTAGCGGCTCCGGGACTAGCGGGTGAAGAGACCCAGTACTTC. The encoded protein is CASSVAAPGLAGEETQYF.

This rearrangement joins TRBV6-6 to TRBJ1-6; 7 nucleotides match TRBD1. The CDR3 sequence is 13 residues long. With V trimmed by 5 bases and J by 10 bases, 5 bases remained unmatched. Germline V gives CDR1 MNHNY, CDR2 SVGAGI (reference sequence). CDR3 in amino acids: CASSPQGGSPLHF. The CDR3 coding sequence is TGTGCCAGCAGTCCCCAGGGGGGATCACCCCTCCACTTT.

V gene TRBV30 combines with J gene TRBJ2-5; 7 bases are shared with TRBD1. There are 15 residues in the CDR3. Looked up from germline, CDR1 is GTSNPN and CDR2 is SVGIG (reference sequence). The V segment lost 2 bases and the J segment 1 base; nucleotides outside the gene matches: 7. In nucleotides, the CDR3 is TGTGCCTGGAGTTGGGGACAGAACATCCAAGAGACCCAGTACTTC. This gives the protein CAWSWGQNIQETQYF.

This sequence joins TRBV5-1 and TRBJ1-2; 7 bases align to TRBD1. Per germline, CDR1 SGHRS and CDR2 YFSETQ. V lost 4 bases to trimming and J lost 4 bases; unmatched junction nucleotides: 10. The CDR3 extends over 15 amino acids. This chain's CDR3 is CASSLQGQILYGYTF. CDR3 coding DNA: TGCGCCAGCAGCCTACAGGGGCAGATACTCTATGGCTACACCTTC.

The DNA of the CDR3 is TGTGCCAGCCAAACTAGGACTAGCGGGGGGACCACAGATACGCAGTATTTT. Amino acid sequence: CASQTRTSGGTTDTQYF. V gene TRBV27 combines with J gene TRBJ2-3; 14 bases agree with TRBD2. V lost 8 bases to trimming and J lost 2 bases; unmatched junction nucleotides: 9. Germline V gene data show CDR1 as MNHEY and CDR2 as SMNVEV (reference sequence). There are 17 residues in the CDR3.

This chain joins TRBV5-6 and TRBJ2-1, with a weak D call TRBD2 (6 bases). The CDR3 totals 14 residues. Trimming cost V 0 bases and J 9 bases, with 13 bases left between them. Germline lookup yields CDR1 SGHDT and CDR2 YYEEEE. The CDR3 DNA is TGTGCCAGCAGCTTGGGACTAGGTCTGAGTGAGCAGTTCTTC. Protein product: CASSLGLGLSEQFF.

There are a few counts of this clone. The V call is TRBV12-2, the J call TRBJ2-7; the table's TRBD2 call for D was not verified on the DNA. TRBV12-2 is flagged as a pseudogene. The CDR3 is 16 amino acids. The CDR3 reads CASRLSGGSLDYEQYF. DNA of the CDR3: TGTGCAAGTCGCTTATCTGGCGGGAGTTTGGACTACGAGCAGTACTTC.

The chain uses TRBV7-9 and TRBJ1-2, with 7 bases matching TRBD1. This CDR3 contains 12 residues. V was pared by 5 bases and J by 7 bases, with 4 bases of the junction left unmatched. Germline V gene sequence: CDR1 SEHNR, CDR2 FQNEAQ (reference sequence). The DNA for the CDR3 is TGTGCCAGCAGCGACCGGGACAGTGGCTACACCTTC. It yields the protein CASSDRDSGYTF.

A note on this clone: The same CDR3 arises from other DNA sequences in this sample as well. V gene TRBV28 combines with J gene TRBJ2-7, with TRBD1 identical over 9 bases. The germline CDR1 and CDR2 sequences are MDHEN and SYDVKM. This CDR3 spans 15 amino acids. The J segment lost 4 bases and the V segment lost 4 bases, leaving 8 bases of the junction unmatched. CDR3 residues: CASSSPGTGLYEQYF. CDR3 sequence (DNA): TGTGCCAGCAGTTCGCCCGGGACAGGGTTGTACGAGCAGTACTTC.

This chain links TRBV10-1 with TRBJ2-2; a weak D match, TRBD1 (6 bases). This CDR3 has 15 amino acids. Trimming cost V 2 bases and J 2 bases, with 9 bases left between them. Germline CDR1 WNHNN, CDR2 SYGVQD (reference sequence). The CDR3 bases are TGCGCCAGCAGTGAGGGGGACAAAAACACCGGGGAGCTGTTTTTT. Protein sequence: CASSEGDKNTGELFF.

J is TRBJ2-1 and V is TRBV10-3, with TRBD2 matching 7 bases. The V and J ends lost 6 bases and 6 bases, in that order; junction bases with no gene match: 5. CDR1 is ENHRY, CDR2 SYGVKD, per germline. CDR3 length equals 13 residues. For the CDR3, the DNA is TGTGCCATCAGGAGGGAGGGCCTCAATGAGCAGTTCTTC. The encoded protein is CAIRREGLNEQFF.

The chain joins TRBV19 to TRBJ2-2; the match to TRBD1 covers 8 bases. There are 13 residues in the CDR3. Germline values: CDR1 LNHDA, CDR2 SQIVND (reference sequence). V was pared by 6 bases and J by 7 bases, with 4 bases of the junction left unmatched. The CDR3 sequence: CASRDRGVGELFF. In nucleotides, the CDR3 is TGTGCCAGTAGAGACAGGGGAGTCGGGGAGCTGTTTTTT. Combining the CDR3 with reference TRBV19 and TRBJ2-2 gives the whole variable domain DGGITQSPKYLFRKEGQNVTLSCEQNLNHDAMYWYRQDPGQGLRLIYYSQIVNDFQKGDIAEGYSVSREKKESFPLTVTSAQKNPTAFYLCASRDRGVGELFFGEGSRLTVL.

The chain recombines TRBV15 with TRBJ2-5; D is perhaps TRBD2 (6 bases). With 1 base removed from V and 5 bases from J, the gap between germline ends came to 20 bases. Germline loops: CDR1 LNHNV, CDR2 YYDKDF (reference sequence). The CDR3 runs to 17 residues. The CDR3 DNA sequence: TGTGCCACCAGCAGAGGGAGCGGGCAACCGCATGGGGAGACCCAGTACTTC. This encodes CATSRGSGQPHGETQYF.